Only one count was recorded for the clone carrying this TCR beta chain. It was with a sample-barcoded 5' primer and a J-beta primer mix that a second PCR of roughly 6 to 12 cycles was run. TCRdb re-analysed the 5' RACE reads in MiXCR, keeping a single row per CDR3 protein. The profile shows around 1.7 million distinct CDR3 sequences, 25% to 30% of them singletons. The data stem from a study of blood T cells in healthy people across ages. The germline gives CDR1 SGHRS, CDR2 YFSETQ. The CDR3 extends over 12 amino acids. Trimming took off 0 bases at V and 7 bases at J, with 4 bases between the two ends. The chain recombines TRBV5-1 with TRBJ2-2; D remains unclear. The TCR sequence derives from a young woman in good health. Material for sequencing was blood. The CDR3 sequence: CASSLVNGELFF. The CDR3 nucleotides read TGCGCCAGCAGCTTGGTCAACGGGGAGCTGTTTTTT.